A single sample is the source of the 8 T cell receptor beta chains below, sequenced in a study of cytomegalovirus exposure and HLA in healthy donors (dated by TCRdb to the late 2010s). Libraries were prepared through the immunoSEQ multiplex PCR assay. The multiplex PCR relied on a mix of 60 forward primers for TCR Vbeta segments and 13 reverse primers for TCR Jbeta segments. TCRdb holds this immuneACCESS table with in-frame rearrangements only. Some clones are missing; in checked studies, unresolved V genes explain under half, and the rest has no known cause. The sample data list roughly 200,000 clones, and approximately 80% of these were observed just once. The top ten clones comprise roughly 2.3% of the sample. The sample consisted of PBMCs. The receptors were gathered from a man aged 60 to 69 in good health and CMV-seronegative.

This clone appeared once. V usage is TRBV5-4 and J usage is TRBJ2-5; 11 bases align to TRBD1. The length of the CDR3 is 16 residues. Germline V gene lookup returns CDR1 SGHNT and CDR2 YYREEE (reference sequence). After removal of 3 bases from V and 3 bases from J, the junction contained 7 bases not matched to a gene. In nucleotides, the CDR3 is TGTGCCAGCAGCTCGAGCTCGGGACAGGGGGAAGAGACCCAGTACTTC. It specifies CASSSSSGQGEETQYF.

The chain's CDR3 is CASGGDRGAYPETQYF. The CDR3 DNA reads TGCGCCAGCGGGGGGGACAGGGGCGCTTATCCGGAGACCCAGTACTTC. The chain is built from TRBV10-2 and TRBJ2-5, with 10 bases aligning to TRBD1. Losses at the gene ends were 8 bases for V and 5 bases for J; bases not matched to a gene: 14. The CDR3 is made up of 16 amino acids. Per the germline V gene, CDR1 is WSHSY and CDR2 is SAAADI.

The chain recombines TRBV10-3 with TRBJ2-3, with TRBD1 identical over 9 bases. Looked up from germline, CDR1 is ENHRY and CDR2 is SYGVKD. The ends lost 6 bases at V and 0 bases at J; junction bases unmatched: 7. The CDR3 extends over 16 amino acids. CDR3 protein: CAIRPTGGPSTDTQYF. The CDR3 DNA reads as TGTGCCATCAGGCCGACAGGGGGGCCAAGCACAGATACGCAGTATTTT.

The chain combines TRBV5-1 with TRBJ1-1; 7 nucleotides agree with TRBD1. The CDR3 runs 14 residues. Germline CDR1 is SGHRS and CDR2 is YFSETQ. V lost 0 bases, J lost 4 bases, and 3 bases stayed unmatched. The CDR3 loop reads CASSLGRQGTEAFF. As DNA, the CDR3 is TGCGCCAGCAGCTTGGGGCGACAGGGCACTGAAGCTTTCTTT.

The rearrangement uses TRBV7-9 and TRBJ1-2, with D perhaps TRBD1 (6 bases). V was clipped by 0 bases and J by 7 bases, with 12 bases between them. This CDR3 contains 14 residues. In germline, CDR1 is SEHNR, CDR2 FQNEAQ (reference sequence). The CDR3 loop is CASSLAGGASGYTF. The CDR3 DNA sequence: TGTGCCAGCAGCTTAGCGGGGGGGGCCTCTGGCTACACCTTC.

About this clone: Other DNA sequences from this sample encode an identical CDR3 as well. The chain uses TRBV19 and TRBJ2-1; 11 nucleotides line up with TRBD2. Germline assignment: CDR1 LNHDA and CDR2 SQIVND (reference sequence). Trimming removed 1 base from V and 4 bases from J; junction bases left unmatched: 0. CDR3 length: 15 amino acids. The chain's CDR3 is CASSIGLAGYNEQFF. In nucleotides, the CDR3 is TGTGCCAGTAGTATAGGACTAGCGGGGTACAATGAGCAGTTCTTC.

This clone was picked up a small number of times. The V and J genes are TRBV4-1 and TRBJ1-1; 8 bases align to TRBD1. Germline lookup yields CDR1 MGHRA and CDR2 YSYEKL. Trimming at V came to 2 bases and at J to 2 bases, leaving 4 bases not matched to a gene. The CDR3 contains 15 residues. The CDR3, as DNA: TGCGCCAGCAGCCAACGGACAGGGCCAAACACTGAAGCTTTCTTT. Residues: CASSQRTGPNTEAFF.

This clone has only a few counts. The rearrangement uses TRBV9 and TRBJ1-4; no clear D gene. The CDR3 covers 15 residues. The V end lost 2 bases, the J end lost 3 bases, and 11 bases lay between the germline ends. Germline values: CDR1 SGDLS, CDR2 YYNGEE. The CDR3 here is CASSVRGAPNEKLFF. The CDR3 region has the DNA TGTGCCAGCAGCGTCCGGGGTGCTCCTAATGAAAAACTGTTTTTT.